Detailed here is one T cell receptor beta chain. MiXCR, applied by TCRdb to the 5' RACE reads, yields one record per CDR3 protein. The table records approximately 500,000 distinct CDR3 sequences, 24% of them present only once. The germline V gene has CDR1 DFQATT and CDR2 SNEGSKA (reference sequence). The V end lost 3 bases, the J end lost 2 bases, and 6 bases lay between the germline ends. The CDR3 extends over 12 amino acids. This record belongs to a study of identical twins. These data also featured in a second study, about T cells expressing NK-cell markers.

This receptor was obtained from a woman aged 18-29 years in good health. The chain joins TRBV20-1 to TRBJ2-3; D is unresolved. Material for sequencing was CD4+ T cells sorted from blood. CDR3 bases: TGCAGTGCTAGTAGCCCCACAGATACGCAGTATTTT. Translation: CSASSPTDTQYF.